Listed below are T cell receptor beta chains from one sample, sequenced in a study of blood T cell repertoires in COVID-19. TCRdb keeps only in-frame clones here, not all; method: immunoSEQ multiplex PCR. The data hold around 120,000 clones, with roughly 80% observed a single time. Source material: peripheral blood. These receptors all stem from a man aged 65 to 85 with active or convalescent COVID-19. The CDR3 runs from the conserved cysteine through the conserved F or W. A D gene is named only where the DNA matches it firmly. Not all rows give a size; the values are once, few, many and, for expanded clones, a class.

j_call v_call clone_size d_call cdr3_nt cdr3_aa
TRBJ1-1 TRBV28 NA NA TGTGCCAGCAGCCTCGGACAGAACACTGAAGCTTTCTTT CASSLGQNTEAFF
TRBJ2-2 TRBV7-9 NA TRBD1 TGTGCCAGCAGCCCAGCGGACAGGGGAAACACCGGGGAGCTGTTTTTT CASSPADRGNTGELFF
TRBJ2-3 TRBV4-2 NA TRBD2 TGTGCCAGCAGCCAAGAGCCCGGGGTAGCGGGGACAGATACGCAGTATTTT CASSQEPGVAGTDTQYF
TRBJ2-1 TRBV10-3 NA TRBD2 TGTGCCATCAGATCAGTGGAAGGTAGCGGGAGCTCCTACAATGAGCAGTTCTTC CAIRSVEGSGSSYNEQFF
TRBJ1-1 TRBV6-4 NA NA TGTGCCAGCAGGGCTGAGGGAGGGGGGGGCACTGAAGCTTTCTTT CASRAEGGGGTEAFF
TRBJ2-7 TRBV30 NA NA TGTGCCTGCATGACCGCGTTGCGGGAGCAGTACTTC CACMTALREQYF
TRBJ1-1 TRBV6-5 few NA TGTGCCAGCAAGGGGCTGCTGAACACTGAAGCTTTCTTT CASKGLLNTEAFF
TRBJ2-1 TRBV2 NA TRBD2 TGTGCCAGCCGACGACTAGCGGGAGGGCCCCGGGATGAGCAGTTCTTC CASRRLAGGPRDEQFF
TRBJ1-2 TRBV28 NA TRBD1 TGTGCCAGCAGACTCTCGACAGGGGGCACCTATGGCTACACCTTC CASRLSTGGTYGYTF
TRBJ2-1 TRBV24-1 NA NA TGTGCCACCAGTGATAGCGGACTAAGGAATGAGCAGTTCTTC CATSDSGLRNEQFF
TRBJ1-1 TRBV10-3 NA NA TGTGCCATCACCGAACACGCGAACACTGAAGCTTTCTTT CAITEHANTEAFF
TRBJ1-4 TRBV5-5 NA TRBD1 TGTGCCAGCAGCTGGGACAGGTCTAATGAAAAACTGTTTTTT CASSWDRSNEKLFF
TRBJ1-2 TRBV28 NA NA TGTGCCAGCAGTGCCGGGACACGTAACTATGGCTACACCTTC CASSAGTRNYGYTF
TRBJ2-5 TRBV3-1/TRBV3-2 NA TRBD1 TGTGCCAGCAGCCCGGCAGGGGGCGGATCAGAGACCCAGTACTTC CASSPAGGGSETQYF
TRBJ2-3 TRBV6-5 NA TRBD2 TGTGCCAGCGGGGAGAGCGGGGGGGCGAGTACGCAGTATTTT CASGESGGASTQYF
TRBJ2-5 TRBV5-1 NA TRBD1 TGCGCCAGCAGCTTGGCCGGACAGGGCCAAGAGACCCAGTACTTC CASSLAGQGQETQYF
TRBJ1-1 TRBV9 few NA TGTGCCAGCAGCGTTCTAGGTCACACTGAAGCTTTCTTT CASSVLGHTEAFF
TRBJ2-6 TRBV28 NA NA TGTGCCAGCAGTCGCGGGACTTCAAGCTCTGGGGCCAACGTCCTGACTTTC CASSRGTSSSGANVLTF